This T cell receptor (beta chain) is from a study of blood T cell repertoires in COVID-19. The assay was immunoSEQ multiplex PCR, and TCRdb's table has in-frame clones only and misses some. Of tens of thousands of clones listed, about 91% were seen once; the top ten hold 2% to 2.5%. V was pared by 4 bases and J by 4 bases, with 5 bases of the junction left unmatched. This CDR3 contains 14 residues. Germline lookup yields CDR1 SGDLS and CDR2 YYNGEE. Input material: peripheral blood. The V gene is TRBV9, the J gene TRBJ2-1; TRBD1 agrees at 7 bases. This receptor was obtained from a man aged 55 to 70 with acute or convalescent COVID-19. The CDR3 spells CASSFRDSYNEQFF. The DNA for the CDR3 is TGTGCCAGCAGCTTCCGGGACAGTTACAATGAGCAGTTCTTC.